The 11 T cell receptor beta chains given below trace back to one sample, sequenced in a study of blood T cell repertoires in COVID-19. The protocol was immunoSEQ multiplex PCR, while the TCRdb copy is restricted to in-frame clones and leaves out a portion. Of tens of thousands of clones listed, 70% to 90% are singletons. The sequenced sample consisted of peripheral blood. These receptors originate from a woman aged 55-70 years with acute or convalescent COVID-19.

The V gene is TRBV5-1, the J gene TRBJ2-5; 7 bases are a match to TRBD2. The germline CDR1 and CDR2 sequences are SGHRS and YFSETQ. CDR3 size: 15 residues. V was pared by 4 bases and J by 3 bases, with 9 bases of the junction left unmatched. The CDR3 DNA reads TGCGCCAGCAGCAAACTAGCGTCCCGGAAAGAGACCCAGTACTTC. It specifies CASSKLASRKETQYF.

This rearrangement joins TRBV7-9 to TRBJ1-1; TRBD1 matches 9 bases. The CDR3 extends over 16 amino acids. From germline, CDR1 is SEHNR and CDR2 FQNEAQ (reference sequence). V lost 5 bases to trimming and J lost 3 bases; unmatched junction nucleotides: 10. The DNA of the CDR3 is TGTGCCAGCAGCCGATACGGGACAGGGTGGGACACTGAAGCTTTCTTT. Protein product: CASSRYGTGWDTEAFF.

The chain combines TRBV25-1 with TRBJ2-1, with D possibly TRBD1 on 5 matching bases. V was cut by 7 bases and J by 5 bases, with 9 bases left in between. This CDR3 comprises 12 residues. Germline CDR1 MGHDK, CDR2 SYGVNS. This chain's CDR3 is CASKGNDNEQFF. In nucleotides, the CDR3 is TGTGCCAGCAAGGGGAATGACAATGAGCAGTTCTTC.

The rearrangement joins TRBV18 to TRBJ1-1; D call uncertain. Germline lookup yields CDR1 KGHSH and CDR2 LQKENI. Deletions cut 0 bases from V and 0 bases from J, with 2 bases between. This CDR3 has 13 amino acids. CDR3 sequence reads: CASSPPVNTEAFF. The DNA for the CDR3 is TGTGCCAGCTCACCACCCGTGAACACTGAAGCTTTCTTT.

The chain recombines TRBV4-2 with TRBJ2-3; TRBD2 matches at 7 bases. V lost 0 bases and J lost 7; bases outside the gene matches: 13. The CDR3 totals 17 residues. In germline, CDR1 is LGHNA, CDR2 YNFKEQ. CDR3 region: CASSQDPPRGGENTQYF. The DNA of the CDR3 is TGTGCCAGCAGCCAAGATCCTCCACGTGGGGGGGAAAATACGCAGTATTTT.

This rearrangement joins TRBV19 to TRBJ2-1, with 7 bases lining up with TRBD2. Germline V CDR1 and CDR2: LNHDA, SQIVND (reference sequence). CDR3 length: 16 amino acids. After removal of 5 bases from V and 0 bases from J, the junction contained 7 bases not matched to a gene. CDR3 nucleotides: TGTGCCAGTAGTGGGGGGGGAGCCTTCTCCTACAATGAGCAGTTCTTC. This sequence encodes CASSGGGAFSYNEQFF. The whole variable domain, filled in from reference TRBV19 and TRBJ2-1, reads DGGITQSPKYLFRKEGQNVTLSCEQNLNHDAMYWYRQDPGQGLRLIYYSQIVNDFQKGDIAEGYSVSREKKESFPLTVTSAQKNPTAFYLCASSGGGAFSYNEQFFGPGTRLTVL.

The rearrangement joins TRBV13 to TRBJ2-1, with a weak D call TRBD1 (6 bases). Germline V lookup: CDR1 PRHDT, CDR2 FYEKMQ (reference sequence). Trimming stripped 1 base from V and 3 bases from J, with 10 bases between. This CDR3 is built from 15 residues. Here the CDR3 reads CASSLAGASYNEQFF. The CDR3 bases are TGTGCCAGCAGCTTAGCAGGGGCTAGCTACAATGAGCAGTTCTTC.

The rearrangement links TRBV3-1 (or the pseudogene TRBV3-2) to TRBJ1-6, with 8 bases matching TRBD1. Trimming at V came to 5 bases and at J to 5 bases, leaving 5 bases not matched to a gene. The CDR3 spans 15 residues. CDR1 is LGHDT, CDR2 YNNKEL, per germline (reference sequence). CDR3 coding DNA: TGTGCCAGCAGCGCGAGGACAGGGAATAATTCACCCCTCCACTTT. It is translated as CASSARTGNNSPLHF.

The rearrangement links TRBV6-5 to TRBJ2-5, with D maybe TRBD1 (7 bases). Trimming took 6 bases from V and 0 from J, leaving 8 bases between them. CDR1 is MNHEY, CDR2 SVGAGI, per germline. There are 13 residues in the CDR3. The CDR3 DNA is TGTGCCAGCAGCAGGGGGGACCAAGAGACCCAGTACTTC. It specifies CASSRGDQETQYF.

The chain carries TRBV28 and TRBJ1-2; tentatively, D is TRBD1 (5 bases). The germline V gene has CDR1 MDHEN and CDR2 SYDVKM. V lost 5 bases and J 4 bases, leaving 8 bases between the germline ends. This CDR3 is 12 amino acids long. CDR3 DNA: TGTGCCAGCAGTCAAGACAGCTATGGCTACACCTTC. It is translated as CASSQDSYGYTF.

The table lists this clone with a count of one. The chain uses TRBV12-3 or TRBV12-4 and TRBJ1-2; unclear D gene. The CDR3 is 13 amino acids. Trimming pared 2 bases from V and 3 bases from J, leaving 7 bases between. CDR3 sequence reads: CASSLSYYYGYTF. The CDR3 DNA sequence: TGTGCCAGCAGTTTATCCTATTACTATGGCTACACCTTC.